This T cell receptor beta chain is drawn from a study of T cells in narcolepsy. Repertoires were generated with immunoSEQ multiplex PCR, while TCRdb's copy carries only in-frame clones and drops some. Here the sample spans just over 40,000 clones, 70% to 90% being singletons. Germline V gives CDR1 MNHEY, CDR2 SVGAGI. The V end was cut by 5 bases, the J end by 5 bases, with 15 bases between. This CDR3 is built from 14 residues. General study results and limits: Blood of same and different patients, but not healthy controls, reportedly held recurring autoreactive clonotypes.

On this clone: Its cognate antigen is unknown.

V usage is TRBV6-5 and J usage is TRBJ2-5; no clear D. The sequence was obtained from a human donor with narcolepsy. The specimen was CD45RA- memory CD4+ T cells from PBMCs. CDR3 DNA sequence: TGTGCCAGCAGTGTCCTGAGCTCTCGGGAGACCCAGTACTTC. Its translation: CASSVLSSRETQYF.